This T cell receptor beta chain was sequenced in a study of shared clonotypes between healthy human individuals. Sequencing used immunoSEQ multiplex PCR; TCRdb keeps in-frame clones, though not all of them. The repertoire holds fewer than 1.4 million clones, with around 78% as singletons. CDR3 length equals 15 residues. Germline V gene sequence: CDR1 SGHRS, CDR2 YFSETQ. Between the trimmed V and J ends, which lost 2 bases and 5 bases, there was a span of 14 bases. J is TRBJ1-5 and V is TRBV5-1; tentative D call: TRBD1 (5 bases). Sequencing was carried out using memory CD4+ T cells from PBMCs. Subset here: CD45RA-negative fraction. This TCR was sampled from a man aged 18 to 29 in good health. Some clones in this sample may be carry-over from other donors' samples. The CDR3 loop is CASSLGVNGDQPQHF. As DNA, the CDR3 is TGCGCCAGCAGCTTAGGGGTTAACGGCGATCAGCCCCAGCATTTT.